The 19 T cell receptor beta chains given below trace back to one sample, sequenced in a study of blood T cell repertoires in COVID-19. Profiling relied on immunoSEQ multiplex PCR, and the TCRdb table lists in-frame clones only, not all of them. The sample carries about 68,000 clones, 75% to 90% recorded once. Material: peripheral blood. The origin of the receptors is a man older than 75 with COVID-19, enrolled during active disease.

The rearrangement joins TRBV19 to TRBJ2-3; D is possibly TRBD2 (5 bases). The CDR3 runs 14 residues. Trimming stripped 6 bases from V and 6 bases from J, with 16 bases between. The germline CDR1 and CDR2 sequences are LNHDA and SQIVND (reference sequence). The CDR3 nucleotides are TGTGCCAGTAGCGGCGGACGGGGATCGGATACGCAGTATTTT. Amino acids: CASSGGRGSDTQYF.

The chain couples TRBV5-4 to TRBJ1-2; 11 bases align to TRBD1. There are 14 residues in the CDR3. V shed 3 bases and J 5 bases; nucleotides not matched to a gene: 3. Looked up from germline, CDR1 is SGHNT and CDR2 is YYREEE (reference sequence). The CDR3 bases are TGTGCCAGCAGCTCCGGACAGGGGGCTTATGGCTACACCTTC. This encodes CASSSGQGAYGYTF.

The rearrangement uses TRBV5-4 and TRBJ1-1, with a tentative D call TRBD1 (5 bases). The V and J ends lost 5 bases and 0 bases respectively, with 17 bases between them. This CDR3 region has 16 residues. Germline loops: CDR1 SGHNT, CDR2 YYREEE (reference sequence). CDR3 DNA: TGTGCCAGCAGAGGTCTAAGGGGTGGCATGAACACTGAAGCTTTCTTT. It is translated as CASRGLRGGMNTEAFF. The full variable domain, completed using reference TRBV5-4 and TRBJ1-1, is ETGVTQSPTHLIKTRGQQVTLRCSSQSGHNTVSWYQQALGQGPQFIFQYYREEENGRGNFPPRFSGLQFPNYSSELNVNALELDDSALYLCASRGLRGGMNTEAFFGQGTRLTVV.

The chain couples TRBV27 to TRBJ2-6; D is unclear. CDR1 and CDR2 from the germline V gene are MNHEY and SMNVEV (reference sequence). Trimming left V 6 bases short and J 2 bases short, with 5 bases between. The CDR3 is made up of 13 amino acids. The CDR3 coding sequence is TGTGCCAGCAGATTTACTGGGGCCAACGTCCTGACTTTC. Amino acids: CASRFTGANVLTF.

The rearrangement uses TRBV6-2 or TRBV6-3 and TRBJ2-7, with 7 bases fitting TRBD2. J was trimmed by 5 bases and V by 8 bases; bases with no gene match: 6. This CDR3 comprises 12 residues. The V gene's germline CDR1 is MNHEY and CDR2 SVGEGT. The DNA of the CDR3 is TGTGCCAGCCGTTCCGGGGGGAACGAGCAGTACTTC. It yields the protein CASRSGGNEQYF.

The V gene is TRBV6-5, the J gene TRBJ1-1, with 10 bases identical to TRBD1. Germline V gives CDR1 MNHEY, CDR2 SVGAGI. Losses at the gene ends were 6 bases for V and 5 bases for J; bases not matched to a gene: 9. This CDR3 spans 15 amino acids. The CDR3 is CASRPRQGAGTEAFF. CDR3 in DNA: TGTGCCAGCAGGCCCAGACAGGGGGCTGGAACTGAAGCTTTCTTT.

This sequence joins TRBV7-9 and TRBJ2-7, with D possibly being TRBD1 (5 bases). Germline assignment: CDR1 SEHNR and CDR2 FQNEAQ (reference sequence). Trimming stripped 3 bases from V and 2 bases from J, with 14 bases between. The CDR3 length is 15 residues. The CDR3 sequence: CASSFFQGRTYEQYF. CDR3 coding DNA: TGTGCCAGCAGCTTTTTTCAGGGCCGTACCTACGAGCAGTACTTC.

On this clone: Other DNA sequences in the same sample also yield this CDR3. This chain joins TRBV6-5 and TRBJ2-7; D is perhaps TRBD1 (5 bases). Looked up from germline, CDR1 is MNHEY and CDR2 is SVGAGI. CDR3 length equals 14 residues. V lost 0 bases and J 0 bases, leaving 6 bases between the germline ends. CDR3 sequence (DNA): TGTGCCAGCAGTTACTCGACAGCCTCCTACGAGCAGTACTTC. Translated: CASSYSTASYEQYF.

The chain is built from TRBV2 and TRBJ1-1, with TRBD1 matching over 9 bases. Germline V CDR1 and CDR2: SNHLY, FYNNEI. V shed 4 bases, J shed 2 bases, and the junction held 2 bases outside the gene matches. The CDR3 spans 14 residues. The CDR3: CASSVGQGNTEAFF. The CDR3 DNA follows: TGTGCCAGCAGTGTGGGACAGGGTAACACTGAAGCTTTCTTT. Based on the CDR3 plus reference TRBV2 and TRBJ1-1, the full variable domain is EPEVTQTPSHQVTQMGQEVILRCVPISNHLYFYWYRQILGQKVEFLVSFYNNEISEKSEIFDDQFSVERPDGSNFTLKIRSTKLEDSAMYFCASSVGQGNTEAFFGQGTRLTVV.

This clone was recorded once. J is TRBJ1-2 and V is TRBV5-5, with D unresolved. CDR1 and CDR2 from the germline V gene are SGHKS and YYEKEE (reference sequence). This CDR3 region has 14 residues. V gave up 3 bases and J gave up 0 bases, with 9 bases separating them. CDR3 nucleotide sequence: TGTGCCAGCAGCTCGGAGGTTTCTAACTATGGCTACACCTTC. Its translation: CASSSEVSNYGYTF.

The table lists this clone with a count of one. The chain recombines TRBV7-9 with TRBJ1-1; D is ambiguous. CDR1 SEHNR and CDR2 FQNEAQ come from the germline V gene (reference sequence). V lost 5 bases and J lost 6, with 10 bases in between. This CDR3 is built from 12 residues. The CDR3 coding sequence is TGTGCCAGCAGCCGAACTTTCGCTGAAGCTTTCTTT. Translated, it gives CASSRTFAEAFF.

The chain recombines TRBV28 with TRBJ2-2; TRBD1 matches at 7 bases. CDR1 and CDR2 from the germline V gene are MDHEN and SYDVKM. The J segment lost 5 bases and the V segment lost 4 bases, leaving 10 bases of the junction unmatched. The CDR3 has 16 amino acids. The CDR3 region is CASSSQATGYTGELFF. The CDR3, as DNA: TGTGCCAGCAGTTCCCAAGCGACAGGGTATACCGGGGAGCTGTTTTTT.

The rearrangement uses TRBV29-1 and TRBJ1-1; maybe TRBD1 (5 bases). The CDR3 consists of 15 residues. From germline, CDR1 is SQVTM and CDR2 ANQGSEA. Deletions cut 4 bases from V and 3 bases from J, with 18 bases between. In nucleotides, the CDR3 is TGCAGCGTTGTGGACATATCTAGGGCGGACACTGAAGCTTTCTTT. Translated: CSVVDISRADTEAFF.

This sequence joins TRBV7-9 and TRBJ1-1, with 8 bases matching TRBD1. CDR3 length: 14 amino acids. Trimming took 5 bases from V and 4 from J; bases not matched to a gene: 6. Germline V gives CDR1 SEHNR, CDR2 FQNEAQ (reference sequence). The CDR3 protein is CASSGRTGITEAFF. Written as DNA, the CDR3 is TGTGCCAGCAGCGGACGGACAGGGATCACTGAAGCTTTCTTT.

In nucleotides, the CDR3 is TGTGCCAGCAGTGAGTTGATATGGGGCCGGAGTACCCAGTACTTC. This translates into CASSELIWGRSTQYF. The rearrangement links TRBV6-1 to TRBJ2-5; maybe TRBD1 (5 bases). Looked up from germline, CDR1 is MNHNS and CDR2 is SASEGT. The CDR3 length is 15 residues. Trimming took off 3 bases at V and 8 bases at J, with 19 bases between the two ends.

The chain is built from TRBV18 and TRBJ1-1; D unresolved. The germline CDR1 and CDR2 sequences are KGHSH and LQKENI. CDR3 size: 16 residues. The V end lost 4 bases, the J end lost 0 bases, and 15 bases lay between the germline ends. The DNA for the CDR3 is TGTGCCAGCTCACTTTGGGAGCCTACTGTGAACACTGAAGCTTTCTTT. Translation gives CASSLWEPTVNTEAFF.

The chain has TRBV3-1 (or the pseudogene TRBV3-2) and TRBJ2-3, with D maybe TRBD1 (5 bases). The V and J ends lost 8 bases and 0 bases respectively, with 12 bases between them. The germline gives CDR1 LGHDT, CDR2 YNNKEL (reference sequence). The CDR3 extends over 14 amino acids. CDR3 residues: CASSPGSSTDTQYF. DNA for the CDR3: TGTGCCAGCTCGCCAGGGTCAAGCACAGATACGCAGTATTTT.

This chain joins TRBV7-2 and TRBJ2-5; perhaps TRBD2 as D (6 bases). Germline V gene data show CDR1 as SGHTA and CDR2 as FQGNSA. The length of the CDR3 is 12 residues. The V and J ends lost 4 bases and 8 bases respectively, with 11 bases between them. CDR3 nucleotide sequence: TGTGCCAGCAGCTCCCTAGCGCCCACCCAGTACTTC. Translated, it gives CASSSLAPTQYF.

The count of this clone is one. The chain uses TRBV19 and TRBJ1-1, with D maybe TRBD1 (6 bases). The V gene's germline CDR1 is LNHDA and CDR2 SQIVND (reference sequence). V shed 9 bases and J shed 4 bases, with 15 bases lying between them. This CDR3 is 13 amino acids long. CDR3 sequence: CASVSGVGTEAFF. CDR3 DNA sequence: TGTGCCAGCGTCTCAGGGGTGGGCACTGAAGCTTTCTTT.